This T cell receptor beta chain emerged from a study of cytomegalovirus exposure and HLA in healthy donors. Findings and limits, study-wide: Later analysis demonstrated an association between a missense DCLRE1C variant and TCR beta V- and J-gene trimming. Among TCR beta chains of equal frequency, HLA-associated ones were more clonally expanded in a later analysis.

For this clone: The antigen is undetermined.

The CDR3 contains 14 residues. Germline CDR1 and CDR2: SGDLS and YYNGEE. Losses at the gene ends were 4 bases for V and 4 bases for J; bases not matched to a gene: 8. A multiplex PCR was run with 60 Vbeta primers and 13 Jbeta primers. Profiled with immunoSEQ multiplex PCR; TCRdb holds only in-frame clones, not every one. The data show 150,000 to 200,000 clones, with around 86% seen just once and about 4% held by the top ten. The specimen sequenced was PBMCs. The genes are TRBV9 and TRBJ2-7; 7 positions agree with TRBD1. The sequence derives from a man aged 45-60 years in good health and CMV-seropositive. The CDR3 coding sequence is TGTGCCAGCAGCTCAACGACAGGGACATACGAGCAGTACTTC. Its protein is CASSSTTGTYEQYF.